Following are 20 T cell receptor beta chains from one sample sequenced in a study of blood T cell repertoires in COVID-19. Using immunoSEQ multiplex PCR, the repertoire was profiled, and TCRdb retains in-frame clones only, with some absent. The table includes a few hundred thousand clones, approximately 83% detected once. The sample consisted of PBMCs or T cells enriched from blood (not recorded which). These receptors came from a woman in her 40s with acute COVID-19.

The rearrangement uses TRBV30 and TRBJ2-1; possibly TRBD2 for D (6 bases). The V end lost 1 base, the J end lost 10 bases, and 23 bases lay between the germline ends. The length of the CDR3 is 16 residues. CDR1 and CDR2 (germline): GTSNPN, SVGIG (reference sequence). CDR3 DNA: TGTGCCTGGAGTGGCTCATTAGCGGTAGCACGGGGGGAGCAGTTCTTC. Translating it yields CAWSGSLAVARGEQFF.

V usage is TRBV2 and J usage is TRBJ1-2; D might be TRBD1 (5 bases). Germline V gene data show CDR1 as SNHLY and CDR2 as FYNNEI. V was shortened by 11 bases and J by 7 bases, with 17 bases between the two germline ends. The CDR3 has 12 amino acids. CDR3 amino acids: CASRGEAGGYTF. Here the CDR3 DNA reads TGTGCCTCACGAGGGGAGGCGGGTGGCTACACCTTC.

V and J are TRBV11-2 and TRBJ1-6, with a tentative D call TRBD1 (6 bases). Trimming removed 2 bases at V and 9 bases at J, with 11 bases between. Germline loops: CDR1 SGHAT, CDR2 FQNNGV. This CDR3 is built from 14 residues. CDR3 sequence (DNA): TGTGCCAGCAGCTTATACAGGGCCGGTTCACCCCTCCACTTT. Amino acid sequence: CASSLYRAGSPLHF.

The genes are TRBV29-1 and TRBJ1-1; 8 nucleotides agree with TRBD1. Germline V lookup: CDR1 SQVTM, CDR2 ANQGSEA. The CDR3 runs 12 residues. With 8 bases clipped from V and 1 base from J, the junction kept 3 bases outside the gene matches. The DNA for the CDR3 is TGCAGCATCGGACAGGGGAACACTGAAGCTTTCTTT. This encodes CSIGQGNTEAFF.

The chain couples TRBV28 to TRBJ2-7; 11 bases map to TRBD1. The germline gives CDR1 MDHEN, CDR2 SYDVKM. Germline trimming cut 11 bases from V and 7 bases from J; bases unmatched to any gene: 13. The CDR3 runs 14 residues. DNA for the CDR3: TGTGCCTCTAGCGTGGGGACAGGGGGTGGAGAGCAGTACTTC. This gives the protein CASSVGTGGGEQYF.

The V gene is TRBV7-2, the J gene TRBJ1-1; D is uncertain. The CDR3 covers 15 residues. Trimming shortened V by 2 bases and J by 1 base, and 11 bases separated the two germline ends. Germline CDR1 SGHTA, CDR2 FQGNSA. CDR3 nucleotides: TGTGCCAGCAGCTTATTGAGTTACAGGAACACTGAAGCTTTCTTT. This codes for CASSLLSYRNTEAFF.

The gene calls are TRBV10-2 and TRBJ1-5; D gene ambiguous. V shed 3 bases and J shed 0 bases, with 6 bases lying between them. The length of the CDR3 is 14 residues. Per germline, CDR1 WSHSY and CDR2 SAAADI. The CDR3 nucleotides read TGCGCCAGCAGTGATACAGCTAGCAATCAGCCCCAGCATTTT. Amino acid sequence: CASSDTASNQPQHF.

The rearrangement links TRBV3-1 (or the pseudogene TRBV3-2) to TRBJ2-5; 10 positions match TRBD2. J gave up 4 bases and V 1 base, and 12 bases lay outside the gene matches. Germline CDR1 and CDR2: LGHDT and YNNKEL (reference sequence). The length of the CDR3 is 18 residues. CDR3 residues: CASSQVVAGGGSTETQYF. In nucleotides, the CDR3 is TGTGCCAGCAGCCAAGTAGTAGCGGGAGGCGGGTCCACAGAGACCCAGTACTTC.

V usage is TRBV27 and J usage is TRBJ1-5; D is undetermined. The CDR3 totals 16 residues. V was pared by 4 bases and J by 2 bases, with 15 bases between. Germline-derived CDR1 and CDR2 are MNHEY and SMNVEV (reference sequence). The CDR3 nucleotides are TGTGCCAGCAGTTCAAAGGACTGGTTCGGCAATCAGCCCCAGCATTTT. Protein product: CASSSKDWFGNQPQHF.

V gene TRBV11-3 combines with J gene TRBJ1-4; no clear D. Germline CDR1 SGHNT, CDR2 YENEEA. Trimming removed 0 bases at V and 1 base at J, with 6 bases between. This CDR3 spans 15 amino acids. CDR3: CASSLDGRTNEKLFF. In DNA form, the CDR3 reads TGTGCCAGCAGCTTAGATGGGAGAACTAATGAAAAACTGTTTTTT. The full variable domain, rest sourced from reference TRBV11-3 and TRBJ1-4, is EAGVVQSPRYKIIEKKQPVAFWCNPISGHNTLYWYLQNLGQGPELLIRYENEEAVDDSQLPKDRFSAERLKGVDSTLKIQPAELGDSAVYLCASSLDGRTNEKLFFGSGTQLSVL.

This clone was picked up a small number of times. The rearrangement uses TRBV5-1 and TRBJ2-7, with D perhaps matching TRBD2 (6 bases). The V gene lost 0 bases and the J gene lost 1 base, with 11 bases spanning the gap. Germline CDR1 SGHRS, CDR2 YFSETQ. The CDR3 contains 15 residues. This CDR3 is CASSLGLARSYEQYF. CDR3 nucleotides: TGCGCCAGCAGCTTGGGGCTAGCGCGATCCTACGAGCAGTACTTC.

The rearrangement links TRBV28 to TRBJ1-3; the D is unclear. CDR1 and CDR2 (germline): MDHEN, SYDVKM. The CDR3 has 14 residues. Trimming stripped 2 bases from V and 4 bases from J, with 9 bases between. CDR3 bases: TGTGCCAGCAGTTTAACCCGGAGGGGAAACACCATATATTTT. The encoded protein is CASSLTRRGNTIYF.

This chain links TRBV7-2 with TRBJ2-1, with D possibly being TRBD2 (6 bases). Germline lookup yields CDR1 SGHTA and CDR2 FQGNSA. With 5 bases removed from V and 9 bases from J, the gap between germline ends came to 14 bases. The CDR3 runs to 13 residues. The CDR3 reads CASSNPTSREQFF. CDR3 coding DNA: TGTGCCAGCAGCAATCCTACTAGCCGTGAGCAGTTCTTC.

The CDR3 loop is CASSIGGAYTEAFF. For the CDR3, the DNA is TGTGCCAGCAGCATAGGGGGAGCGTACACTGAAGCTTTCTTT. The gene calls are TRBV5-6 and TRBJ1-1, with D possibly matching TRBD1 (6 bases). The CDR3 runs to 14 residues. The V end was cut by 4 bases, the J end by 3 bases, with 13 bases between. The germline V gene has CDR1 SGHDT and CDR2 YYEEEE.

The gene calls are TRBV7-9 and TRBJ2-3; TRBD2 matches 10 bases. The CDR3 spans 16 residues. Germline CDR1 SEHNR, CDR2 FQNEAQ (reference sequence). J lost 6 bases, V lost 1 base, and 7 bases had no gene match. As DNA, the CDR3 is TGTGCCAGCAGCTTAGGAAGCGGGAGGGCCATCGATACGCAGTATTTT. Its protein product is CASSLGSGRAIDTQYF.

The V and J genes are TRBV15 and TRBJ2-2, with D perhaps matching TRBD2 (6 bases). Looked up from germline, CDR1 is LNHNV and CDR2 is YYDKDF (reference sequence). The germline V and J ends were trimmed by 1 base and 5 bases, with 11 bases remaining between them. The CDR3 has 15 amino acids. CDR3 loop: CATSRVLAGTGELFF. Here the CDR3 DNA reads TGTGCCACCAGCAGAGTGTTGGCGGGAACCGGGGAGCTGTTTTTT.

CDR3 nucleotides: TGCGCCAGCAGCCAAGCCGGCTATGGCTACACCTTC. Translating gives CASSQAGYGYTF. V gene TRBV4-1 combines with J gene TRBJ1-2; D ambiguous. The length of the CDR3 is 12 residues. Between the trimmed V and J ends, which lost 1 base and 4 bases, there was a span of 4 bases. Germline V gene data show CDR1 as MGHRA and CDR2 as YSYEKL.

The J gene is TRBJ1-5, the V gene TRBV28; no definite D call. Trimming removed 6 bases at V and 9 bases at J, with 12 bases between. The CDR3 runs 12 residues. CDR1 is MDHEN, CDR2 SYDVKM, per germline. DNA of the CDR3: TGTGCCAGCAGCCCCGGAGAGCGGCCCCAGCATTTT. Protein: CASSPGERPQHF.

The genes are TRBV7-8 and TRBJ2-1, with 7 bases fitting TRBD2. CDR3 length equals 20 residues. CDR1 and CDR2 from the germline V gene are SGHVS and FQNEAQ. The trim removed 4 bases at V and 0 bases at J, leaving 18 bases unmatched. The CDR3 DNA reads as TGTGCCAGCAGCTCCCCCAGGCGGGAGATTTCCCCGAGCTCCTACAATGAGCAGTTCTTC. Protein sequence: CASSSPRREISPSSYNEQFF.

The J gene is TRBJ1-1, the V gene TRBV3-1 (or the pseudogene TRBV3-2), with 9 bases that match TRBD1. In germline, CDR1 is LGHDT, CDR2 YNNKEL (reference sequence). The CDR3 spans 15 residues. Germline trimming cut 3 bases from V and 3 bases from J; bases unmatched to any gene: 5. CDR3 nucleotide sequence: TGTGCCAGCAGCCATCTGGACAGGGGTCACACTGAAGCTTTCTTT. It yields the protein CASSHLDRGHTEAFF.